One sample yielded the 28 T cell receptor beta chains listed below, sequenced in a study of blood T cell repertoires in COVID-19. Using immunoSEQ multiplex PCR, the repertoire was profiled, and TCRdb retains in-frame clones only, with some absent. The sample consists of about 190,000 clones, almost 80% of them appearing once. Sequenced input: PBMCs or T cells enriched from blood (not recorded which). These TCRs come from a woman between 50 and 59 years old who had recovered from COVID-19.

The chain carries TRBV7-2 and TRBJ1-2; 7 positions match TRBD1. Per germline, CDR1 SGHTA and CDR2 FQGNSA. V was clipped by 3 bases and J by 7 bases; unmatched bases: 5. The CDR3 has 13 amino acids. The CDR3, as DNA: TGTGCCAGCAGCTTCGAGGGGGCGCTTGGCTACACCTTC. This gives the protein CASSFEGALGYTF.

This clone has a single count. V and J are TRBV7-8 and TRBJ2-7; unclear D gene. Trimming stripped 2 bases from V and 4 bases from J, with 3 bases between. The CDR3 loop spans 11 amino acids. The germline V gene has CDR1 SGHVS and CDR2 FQNEAQ. The CDR3 region is CASSLSYEQYF. The CDR3 bases are TGTGCCAGCAGCTTATCTTACGAGCAGTACTTC.

This chain uses TRBV30 with TRBJ1-5; a possible D gene is TRBD1 (6 bases). Deletions cut 2 bases from V and 1 base from J, with 15 bases between. CDR1 and CDR2 (germline): GTSNPN, SVGIG (reference sequence). This CDR3 is built from 16 residues. In DNA, the CDR3 is TGTGCCTGGAGTCCTTCCCAGGGGATCAGCAATCAGCCCCAGCATTTT. Protein product: CAWSPSQGISNQPQHF.

This rearrangement joins TRBV4-2 to TRBJ2-2, with D perhaps matching TRBD1 (5 bases). Germline values: CDR1 LGHNA, CDR2 YNFKEQ. This CDR3 is built from 16 residues. V was clipped by 0 bases and J by 8 bases, with 16 bases between them. DNA of the CDR3: TGTGCCAGCAGCCAAGACAGTTCAGGGTGGACAGGGGAGCTGTTTTTT. This codes for CASSQDSSGWTGELFF.

This clone is a singleton in its sample. The J gene is TRBJ2-1, the V gene TRBV7-3; D unclear. CDR3 length equals 12 residues. Germline-derived CDR1 and CDR2 are SGHTA and FQGTGA. Trimming took off 5 bases at V and 8 bases at J, with 10 bases between the two ends. The CDR3 region has the DNA TGTGCCAGCAGCACAGATGACGATGAGCAGTTCTTC. Amino acid sequence: CASSTDDDEQFF. Filled out from reference TRBV7-3 and TRBJ2-1, the complete variable domain reads GAGVSQTPSNKVTEKGKYVELRCDPISGHTALYWYRQSLGQGPEFLIYFQGTGAADDSGLPNDRFFAVRPEGSVSTLKIQRTERGDSAVYLCASSTDDDEQFFGPGTRLTVL.

This clone has just a few counts. J is TRBJ2-7 and V is TRBV5-8, with 7 nucleotides matching TRBD1. The germline V gene encodes CDR1 SGHTS and CDR2 YDEGEE. V was clipped by 4 bases and J by 3 bases; unmatched bases: 10. The CDR3 contains 15 residues. The CDR3 loop is CASSNRQGSRYEQYF. CDR3 nucleotide sequence: TGTGCCAGCAGCAACCGACAGGGCTCCCGCTACGAGCAGTACTTC. The variable domain in full, with the rest retrieved from reference TRBV5-8 and TRBJ2-7, is EAGVTQSPTHLIKTRGQQATLRCSPISGHTSVYWYQQALGLGLQFLLWYDEGEERNRGNFPPRFSGRQFPNYSSELNVNALELEDSALYLCASSNRQGSRYEQYFGPGTRLTVT.

This clone was seen once. The chain employs TRBV4-1 and TRBJ1-2; no clear D. There are 15 residues in the CDR3. Germline loops: CDR1 MGHRA, CDR2 YSYEKL. The V end was cut by 1 base, the J end by 7 bases, with 16 bases between. The CDR3 spells CASSQGPGSSSGYTF. The CDR3 DNA follows: TGCGCCAGCAGCCAAGGTCCAGGTTCATCGTCTGGCTACACCTTC.

This clone appeared a single time. J is TRBJ2-3 and V is TRBV6-5, with 10 bases identical to TRBD2. The CDR3 covers 15 residues. CDR1 is MNHEY, CDR2 SVGAGI, per germline. J lost 5 bases, V lost 8 bases, and 10 bases had no gene match. CDR3 protein: CASFLLAGARDTQYF. The DNA of the CDR3 is TGTGCCAGCTTCCTCCTAGCGGGAGCCAGAGATACGCAGTATTTT.

The chain links TRBV6-5 to TRBJ1-2; no clear D. Trimming stripped 0 bases from V and 4 bases from J, with 12 bases between. The length of the CDR3 is 15 residues. Germline V gene sequence: CDR1 MNHEY, CDR2 SVGAGI. CDR3 nucleotide sequence: TGTGCCAGCAGTTACTCGGATGCAGGCCGCTATGGCTACACCTTC. Amino acids: CASSYSDAGRYGYTF.

The V gene is TRBV27, the J gene TRBJ2-1; TRBD2 matches at 11 bases. J lost 0 bases, V lost 1 base, and 5 bases had no gene match. CDR1 and CDR2 from the germline V gene are MNHEY and SMNVEV (reference sequence). The length of the CDR3 is 18 residues. CDR3 bases: TGTGCCAGCAGTTTATATGTTACTAGCGGGAGCTCCTACAATGAGCAGTTCTTC. Amino acids: CASSLYVTSGSSYNEQFF.

The chain carries TRBV25-1 and TRBJ2-6; D remains unclear. CDR1 is MGHDK, CDR2 SYGVNS, per germline. Trimming cost V 3 bases and J 16 bases, with 13 bases left between them. CDR3 length: 12 residues. The CDR3 is CASSESERVLTF. The CDR3 DNA follows: TGTGCCAGCAGTGAGTCCGAGCGAGTACTGACTTTC.

The genes are TRBV4-1 and TRBJ2-2, with a tentative D call TRBD2 (5 bases). Germline V gene lookup returns CDR1 MGHRA and CDR2 YSYEKL. Trimming pared 0 bases from V and 1 base from J, leaving 6 bases between. The CDR3 covers 15 residues. CDR3 in amino acids: CASSQDSENTGELFF. The DNA for the CDR3 is TGCGCCAGCAGCCAAGATAGCGAGAACACCGGGGAGCTGTTTTTT.

The V call is TRBV6-4, the J call TRBJ2-3, with a tentative D call TRBD2 (6 bases). V lost 2 bases and J 5 bases, leaving 11 bases between the germline ends. The CDR3 covers 14 residues. CDR1 is MRHNA, CDR2 SNTAGT, per germline. The CDR3 DNA reads as TGTGCCAGCAGTGACCGGGCGGGGAGAGATACGCAGTATTTT. Its protein product is CASSDRAGRDTQYF.

V gene TRBV27 combines with J gene TRBJ1-5, with D uncertain. Germline V gives CDR1 MNHEY, CDR2 SMNVEV (reference sequence). With 0 bases removed from V and 6 bases from J, the gap between germline ends came to 12 bases. The CDR3 contains 15 residues. The CDR3 loop is CASSLSTGMGQPQHF. For the CDR3, the DNA is TGTGCCAGCAGTTTATCTACGGGGATGGGTCAGCCCCAGCATTTT.

This sequence joins TRBV5-4 and TRBJ2-1; tentative D call: TRBD2 (6 bases). Trimming removed 5 bases from V and 13 bases from J, with 13 bases in between. Per germline, CDR1 SGHNT and CDR2 YYREEE (reference sequence). The CDR3 runs to 11 residues. The DNA of the CDR3 is TGTGCCAGCAGTGTAGCGGCCGCCCAGTTCTTC. Its protein product is CASSVAAAQFF. The full variable domain, in which reference TRBV5-4 and TRBJ2-1 provide the parts outside the CDR3, is ETGVTQSPTHLIKTRGQQVTLRCSSQSGHNTVSWYQQALGQGPQFIFQYYREEENGRGNFPPRFSGLQFPNYSSELNVNALELDDSALYLCASSVAAAQFFGPGTRLTVL.

This chain links TRBV12-5 with TRBJ2-2; no firm D call. Between the trimmed V and J ends, which lost 6 bases and 1 base, there was a span of 24 bases. The CDR3 totals 19 residues. Germline V gives CDR1 LGHNT, CDR2 FRNRAP. The CDR3 spells CASGAPDSDFGRNTGELFF. For the CDR3, the DNA is TGTGCTAGTGGCGCTCCTGATTCGGATTTTGGGCGGAACACCGGGGAGCTGTTTTTT.

This clone has ten or more counts. The chain uses TRBV27 and TRBJ1-2; perhaps TRBD1 as D (5 bases). With 6 bases removed from V and 8 bases from J, the gap between germline ends came to 13 bases. CDR1 MNHEY and CDR2 SMNVEV come from the germline V gene (reference sequence). This CDR3 contains 12 residues. CDR3 loop: CASSNFGAGYTF. DNA of the CDR3: TGTGCCAGCAGCAACTTTGGGGCGGGCTACACCTTC.

This clone was seen more than once but under ten times. CDR3 DNA: TGTGCCAGCAGCGTAACCTCTGACAGGGTGATGCAGTTCTTC. Its translation is CASSVTSDRVMQFF. The rearrangement uses TRBV7-8 and TRBJ2-1, with 7 bases that match TRBD1. Unmatched junction bases numbered 13, after V lost 5 bases and J lost 12 bases. Germline CDR1 is SGHVS and CDR2 is FQNEAQ. CDR3 length: 14 residues.

The gene calls are TRBV18 and TRBJ2-7; possibly TRBD1 for D (5 bases). The CDR3 has 13 amino acids. Germline assignment: CDR1 KGHSH and CDR2 LQKENI. The germline V and J ends were trimmed by 3 bases and 3 bases, with 9 bases remaining between them. The CDR3 is CASSPQGGYEQYF. The CDR3, as DNA: TGTGCCAGCTCACCGCAGGGTGGCTACGAGCAGTACTTC.

V is TRBV10-3 and J is TRBJ1-1; TRBD1 matches 9 bases. From germline, CDR1 is ENHRY and CDR2 SYGVKD. The CDR3 covers 14 residues. J lost 1 base, V lost 6 bases, and 3 bases had no gene match. The CDR3: CAIRTGQGNTEAFF. CDR3 in DNA: TGTGCCATCAGGACGGGACAGGGGAACACTGAAGCTTTCTTT.

The chain recombines TRBV7-9 with TRBJ2-7; TRBD2 matches at 7 bases. This CDR3 has 16 amino acids. From germline, CDR1 is SEHNR and CDR2 FQNEAQ (reference sequence). J lost 3 bases, V lost 6 bases, and 14 bases had no gene match. The CDR3 loop reads CASRSWEASGYYEQYF. The DNA for the CDR3 is TGTGCCAGCAGATCCTGGGAGGCTAGCGGTTACTACGAGCAGTACTTC.

The rearrangement links TRBV6-1 to TRBJ2-7; TRBD2 is a possible D gene (6 bases). V was clipped by 3 bases and J by 9 bases, with 18 bases between them. There are 14 residues in the CDR3. In germline, CDR1 is MNHNS, CDR2 SASEGT. The CDR3 nucleotides are TGTGCCAGCAGTGACGCGCTAGCGACCCTAGGGCAGTACTTC. Translated, it gives CASSDALATLGQYF.

The chain recombines TRBV7-8 with TRBJ1-2; D is unresolved. V was shortened by 2 bases and J by 6 bases, with 10 bases between the two germline ends. CDR1 and CDR2 from the germline V gene are SGHVS and FQNEAQ. The CDR3 consists of 13 residues. The CDR3 loop is CASSLPSGNGYTF. The CDR3 DNA follows: TGTGCCAGCAGCTTACCATCGGGGAATGGCTACACCTTC.

The table lists this clone with a few counts. The CDR3 DNA follows: TGTGCCAGTAGTAGAACAGGGGCCAAATCAACGGTAAACAATGAGCAGTTCTTC. This sequence encodes CASSRTGAKSTVNNEQFF. This sequence joins TRBV19 and TRBJ2-1; 7 nucleotides match TRBD1. CDR1 LNHDA and CDR2 SQIVND come from the germline V gene (reference sequence). This CDR3 contains 18 residues. V shed 4 bases and J 5 bases; nucleotides not matched to a gene: 17.

The chain couples TRBV5-6 to TRBJ2-3, with 13 nucleotides matching TRBD2. V was clipped by 1 base and J by 3 bases; unmatched bases: 2. CDR1 is SGHDT and CDR2 is YYEEEE in the germline V gene. The CDR3 is made up of 16 amino acids. CDR3 nucleotide sequence: TGTGCCAGCAGCTTGACTAGCGGGAGGGTTACAGATACGCAGTATTTT. Protein product: CASSLTSGRVTDTQYF.

The gene calls are TRBV7-6 and TRBJ2-7; 8 nucleotides agree with TRBD1. The CDR3 is 15 amino acids. Germline V gene lookup returns CDR1 SGHVS and CDR2 FNYEAQ. J was trimmed by 6 bases and V by 5 bases; bases with no gene match: 12. CDR3 coding DNA: TGTGCCAGCAGCATACAGACAGGGGTGCTGGGCGAGCAGTACTTC. Translation gives CASSIQTGVLGEQYF. Based on the CDR3 plus reference TRBV7-6 and TRBJ2-7, the full variable domain is GAGVSQSPRYKVTKRGQDVALRCDPISGHVSLYWYRQALGQGPEFLTYFNYEAQQDKSGLPNDRFSAERPEGSISTLTIQRTEQRDSAMYRCASSIQTGVLGEQYFGPGTRLTVT.

This chain uses TRBV19 with TRBJ2-4, with 12 positions matching TRBD1. V was clipped by 0 bases and J by 7 bases; unmatched bases: 4. CDR1 LNHDA and CDR2 SQIVND come from the germline V gene (reference sequence). The CDR3 has 16 residues. DNA of the CDR3: TGTGCCAGTAGTATAGAGGGGACAGGGGGCCGGAACATTCAGTACTTC. Translating gives CASSIEGTGGRNIQYF.

This clone was found once. The chain links TRBV5-5 to TRBJ1-4, with no clear D. Looked up from germline, CDR1 is SGHKS and CDR2 is YYEKEE (reference sequence). CDR3 length equals 14 residues. Trimming left V 2 bases short and J 7 bases short, with 12 bases between. In DNA, the CDR3 is TGTGCCAGCAGCTTAACAACCTCGGGTGAAAAACTGTTTTTT. Protein sequence: CASSLTTSGEKLFF.